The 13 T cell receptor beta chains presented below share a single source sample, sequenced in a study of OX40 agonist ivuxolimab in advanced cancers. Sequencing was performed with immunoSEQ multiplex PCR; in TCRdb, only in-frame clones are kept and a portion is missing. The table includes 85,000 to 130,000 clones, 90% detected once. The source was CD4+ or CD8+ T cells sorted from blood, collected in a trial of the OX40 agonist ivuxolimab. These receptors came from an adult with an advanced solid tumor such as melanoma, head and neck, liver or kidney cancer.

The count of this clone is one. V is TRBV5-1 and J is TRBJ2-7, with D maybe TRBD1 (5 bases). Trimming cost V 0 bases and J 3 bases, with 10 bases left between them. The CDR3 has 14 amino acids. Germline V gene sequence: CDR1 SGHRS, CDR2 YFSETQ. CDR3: CASSLDSGIYEQYF. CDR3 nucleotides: TGCGCCAGCAGCTTGGATTCAGGGATCTACGAGCAGTACTTC.

CDR3 loop: CASSQQASYGYTF. DNA for the CDR3: TGCGCCAGCAGCCAACAGGCCAGCTATGGCTACACCTTC. The chain has TRBV5-1 and TRBJ1-2, with a weak D call TRBD1 (5 bases). The V and J ends lost 4 bases and 4 bases respectively, with 11 bases between them. Germline V gene data show CDR1 as SGHRS and CDR2 as YFSETQ. The CDR3 is 13 amino acids.

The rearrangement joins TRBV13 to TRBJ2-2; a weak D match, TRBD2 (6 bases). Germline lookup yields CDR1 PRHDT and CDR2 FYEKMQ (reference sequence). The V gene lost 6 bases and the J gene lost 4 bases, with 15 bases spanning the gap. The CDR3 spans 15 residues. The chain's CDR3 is CASSYRRGGTGELFF. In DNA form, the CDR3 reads TGTGCCAGCAGTTACAGGCGGGGTGGCACCGGGGAGCTGTTTTTT.

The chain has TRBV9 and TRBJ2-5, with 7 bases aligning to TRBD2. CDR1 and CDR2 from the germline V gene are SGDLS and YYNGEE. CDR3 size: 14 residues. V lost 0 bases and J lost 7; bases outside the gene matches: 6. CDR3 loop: CASSVAVGEGTQYF. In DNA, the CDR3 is TGTGCCAGCAGCGTAGCCGTCGGGGAGGGGACCCAGTACTTC.

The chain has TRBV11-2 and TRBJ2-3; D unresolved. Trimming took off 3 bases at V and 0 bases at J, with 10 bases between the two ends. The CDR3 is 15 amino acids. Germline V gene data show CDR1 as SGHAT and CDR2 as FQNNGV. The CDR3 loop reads CASSLDGASTDTQYF. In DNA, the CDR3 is TGTGCCAGCAGCTTGGACGGTGCTAGCACAGATACGCAGTATTTT. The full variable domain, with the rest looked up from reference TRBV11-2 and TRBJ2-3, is EAGVAQSPRYKIIEKRQSVAFWCNPISGHATLYWYQQILGQGPKLLIQFQNNGVVDDSQLPKDRFSAERLKGVDSTLKIQPAKLEDSAVYLCASSLDGASTDTQYFGPGTRLTVL.

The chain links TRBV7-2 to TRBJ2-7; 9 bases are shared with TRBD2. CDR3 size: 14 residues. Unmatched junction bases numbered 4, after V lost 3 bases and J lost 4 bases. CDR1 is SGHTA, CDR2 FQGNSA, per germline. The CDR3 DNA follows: TGTGCCAGCAGCTTTAGCGGGGGCGATTACGAGCAGTACTTC. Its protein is CASSFSGGDYEQYF. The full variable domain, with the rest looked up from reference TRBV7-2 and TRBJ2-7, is GAGVSQSPSNKVTEKGKDVELRCDPISGHTALYWYRQSLGQGLEFLIYFQGNSAPDKSGLPSDRFSAERTGGSVSTLTIQRTQQEDSAVYLCASSFSGGDYEQYFGPGTRLTVT.

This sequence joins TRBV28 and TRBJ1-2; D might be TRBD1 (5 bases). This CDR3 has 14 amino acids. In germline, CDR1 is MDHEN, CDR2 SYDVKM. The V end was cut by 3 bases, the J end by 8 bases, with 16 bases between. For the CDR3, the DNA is TGTGCCAGCAGTTTGGTGGGGCGTTTTGGGGGCTACACCTTC. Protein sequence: CASSLVGRFGGYTF.

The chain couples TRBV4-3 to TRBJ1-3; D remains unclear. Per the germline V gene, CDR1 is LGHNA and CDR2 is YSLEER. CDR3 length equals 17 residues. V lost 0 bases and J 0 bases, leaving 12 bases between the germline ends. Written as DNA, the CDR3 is TGCGCCAGCAGCCAAGATCAGACGGGGAGCTCTGGAAACACCATATATTTT. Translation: CASSQDQTGSSGNTIYF.

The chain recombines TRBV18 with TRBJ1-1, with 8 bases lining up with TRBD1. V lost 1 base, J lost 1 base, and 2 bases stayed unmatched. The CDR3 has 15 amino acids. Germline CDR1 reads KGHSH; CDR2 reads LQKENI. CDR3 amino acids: CASSPRGQANTEAFF. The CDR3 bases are TGTGCCAGCTCACCACGGGGACAGGCGAACACTGAAGCTTTCTTT.

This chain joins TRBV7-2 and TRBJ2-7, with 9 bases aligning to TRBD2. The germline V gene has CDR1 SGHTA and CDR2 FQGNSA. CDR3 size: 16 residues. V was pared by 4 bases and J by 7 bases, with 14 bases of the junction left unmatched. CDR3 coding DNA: TGTGCCAGCAGCTCCCCTGGGGGTAGCGGGGGTTGGGAGCAGTACTTC. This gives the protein CASSSPGGSGGWEQYF.

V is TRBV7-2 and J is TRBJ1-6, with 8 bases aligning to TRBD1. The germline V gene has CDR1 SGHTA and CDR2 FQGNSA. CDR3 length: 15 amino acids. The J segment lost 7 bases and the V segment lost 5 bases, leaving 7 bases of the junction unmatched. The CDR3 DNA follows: TGTGCCAGCAGCGCCATACAGGGGGGCAATTCACCCCTCCACTTT. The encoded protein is CASSAIQGGNSPLHF. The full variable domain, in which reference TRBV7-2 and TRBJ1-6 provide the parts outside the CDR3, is GAGVSQSPSNKVTEKGKDVELRCDPISGHTALYWYRQSLGQGLEFLIYFQGNSAPDKSGLPSDRFSAERTGGSVSTLTIQRTQQEDSAVYLCASSAIQGGNSPLHFGNGTRLTVT.

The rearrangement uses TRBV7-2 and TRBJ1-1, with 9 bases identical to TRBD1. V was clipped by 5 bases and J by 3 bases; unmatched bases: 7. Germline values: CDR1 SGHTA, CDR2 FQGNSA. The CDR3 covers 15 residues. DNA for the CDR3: TGTGCCAGCAGCCCTACAGGGGGCAGTTACACTGAAGCTTTCTTT. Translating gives CASSPTGGSYTEAFF.

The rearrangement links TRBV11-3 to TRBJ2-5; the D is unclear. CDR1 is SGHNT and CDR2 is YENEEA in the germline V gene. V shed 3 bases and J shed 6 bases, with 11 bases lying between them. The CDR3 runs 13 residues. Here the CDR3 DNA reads TGTGCCAGCAGCTTTTCGGGCGAGAAGACCCAGTACTTC. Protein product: CASSFSGEKTQYF.